Sequencing of this T cell receptor beta chain was carried out in a study of control samples from healthy donors and cancer patients. Germline loops: CDR1 KGHSH, CDR2 LQKENI. The CDR3 consists of 12 residues. The V end was cut by 5 bases, the J end by 9 bases, with 11 bases between. The sample holds a few counts of this clone. Libraries were prepared by immunoSEQ multiplex PCR; TCRdb keeps only in-frame clonotypes and omits some of them. The data show 90,000 to 100,000 clones, roughly 83% seen once. The source material was blood. J is TRBJ1-5 and V is TRBV18, with D hard to call. The source of this sequence is a woman aged 30 to 39 in good health. In DNA, the CDR3 is TGTGCCAGCTCAAACTCCCAGTGGCCCCAGCATTTT. It encodes CASSNSQWPQHF.